This entry lists 32 T cell receptor beta chains sequenced from one sample in a study of vaccination and CD4 T cells after COVID-19. Treatment noted: roughly 11-day PBMC culture with coronavirus spike peptide pools or control peptides (ViraFEST assay). The unexposed donor's CD4+ T cells were collected before the COVID-19 pandemic (2011-2018). The Oncomine TCR Beta short-read assay sequenced DNA from cultured CD4+ T cells. The template was genomic DNA from cultured CD4+ T cells. Using its own MiXCR run on the PCR reads, TCRdb lists one record per CDR3 protein. The table records more than 6,000 distinct CDR3 sequences, roughly 31% of them present only once. Antigen specificity for these receptors is unknown. Material: CD4+ T cells from blood, cultured in vitro. The source of these receptors is a human donor in good health.

V usage is TRBV7-8 and J usage is TRBJ2-5; D unclear. The V gene's germline CDR1 is SGHVS and CDR2 FQNEAQ. The ends were cut back, 5 bases at V and 2 bases at J, with 12 bases in the middle. The CDR3 is 14 amino acids. CDR3 nucleotide sequence: TGTGCCAGCAGCATCGAGGTGGGGCAAGAGACCCAGTACTTC. This encodes CASSIEVGQETQYF.

The chain uses TRBV6-1 and TRBJ1-2, with D tentatively TRBD1 (6 bases). CDR3 length: 12 residues. Germline CDR1 reads MNHNS; CDR2 reads SASEGT. For the CDR3, the DNA is TGTGTGGGGGGGGGCCCTTTAGGTGGCTACACCTTC. This codes for CVGGGPLGGYTF.

This chain joins TRBV20-1 and TRBJ2-1; 8 bases match TRBD1. The J segment lost 4 bases and the V segment lost 3 bases, leaving 5 bases of the junction unmatched. Germline lookup yields CDR1 DFQATT and CDR2 SNEGSKA (reference sequence). The CDR3 totals 14 residues. The CDR3 loop is CSASYRGDYNEQFF. DNA of the CDR3: TGCAGTGCTAGTTACAGGGGGGATTACAATGAGCAGTTCTTC.

This sequence joins TRBV6-1 and TRBJ2-3; the D gene is possibly TRBD1 (6 bases). Trimming shortened V by 5 bases and J by 2 bases, and 17 bases separated the two germline ends. This CDR3 spans 16 amino acids. Germline CDR1 is MNHNS and CDR2 is SASEGT. The CDR3 DNA reads as TGTGCCAGCAGTCCTATAAGGGGACACATCACAGATACGCAGTATTTT. Its translation: CASSPIRGHITDTQYF.

This clonotype showed up just a few times. This chain links TRBV12-3 or TRBV12-4 with TRBJ1-5; D is uncertain. The CDR3 runs 15 residues. Trimming cost V 2 bases and J 2 bases, with 10 bases left between them. The CDR3 reads CASSLTWTGNQPQHF. In DNA form, the CDR3 reads TGTGCCAGCAGTTTAACTTGGACGGGCAATCAGCCCCAGCATTTT.

The V gene is TRBV28, the J gene TRBJ2-1; D is undetermined. In germline, CDR1 is MDHEN, CDR2 SYDVKM. The CDR3 is made up of 14 amino acids. V gave up 10 bases and J gave up 6 bases, with 19 bases separating them. The CDR3 DNA follows: TGTGCCACCGTCACCGCGACGGACCGCAATGAGCAGTTCTTC. Its protein is CATVTATDRNEQFF. Based on the CDR3 plus reference TRBV28 and TRBJ2-1, the full variable domain is DVKVTQSSRYLVKRTGEKVFLECVQDMDHENMFWYRQDPGLGLRLIYFSYDVKMKEKGDIPEGYSVSREKKERFSLILESASTNQTSMYLCATVTATDRNEQFFGPGTRLTVL.

This clonotype was observed a few times. J is TRBJ2-7 and V is TRBV20-1, with 9 bases aligning to TRBD2. This CDR3 has 14 residues. The V and J ends lost 3 bases and 9 bases, in that order; junction bases with no gene match: 12. Germline CDR1 reads DFQATT; CDR2 reads SNEGSKA (reference sequence). The CDR3 nucleotides read TGCAGTGCTAGTAACGCGGGAGGGCTCAAACGGCAGTACTTC. This sequence encodes CSASNAGGLKRQYF.

This clonotype came up a few times. The chain couples TRBV30 to TRBJ1-2; no firm D call. This CDR3 spans 13 amino acids. Trimming left V 4 bases short and J 0 bases short, with 9 bases between. Germline V gene lookup returns CDR1 GTSNPN and CDR2 SVGIG (reference sequence). This CDR3 reads CAWTPSANYGYTF. The CDR3 nucleotides are TGTGCCTGGACTCCTAGCGCTAACTATGGCTACACCTTC.

The rearrangement links TRBV5-1 to TRBJ2-5, with D hard to call. Trimming cost V 2 bases and J 5 bases, with 4 bases left between them. This CDR3 region has 11 residues. Looked up from germline, CDR1 is SGHRS and CDR2 is YFSETQ. The CDR3 DNA reads as TGCGCCAGCAGCTTCTCGGAGACCCAGTACTTC. This codes for CASSFSETQYF.

This clonotype was seen more than once but under ten times. The rearrangement joins TRBV2 to TRBJ1-1, with D unresolved. Trimming shortened V by 5 bases and J by 5 bases, and 6 bases separated the two germline ends. The CDR3 covers 11 residues. Germline CDR1 and CDR2: SNHLY and FYNNEI. CDR3 region: CASSPWTEAFF. CDR3 coding DNA: TGTGCCAGCAGTCCTTGGACTGAAGCTTTCTTT.

This chain joins TRBV4-3 and TRBJ1-4; the match to TRBD1 covers 8 bases. The CDR3 extends over 16 amino acids. Germline V lookup: CDR1 LGHNA, CDR2 YSLEER. Germline trimming cut 0 bases from V and 11 bases from J; bases unmatched to any gene: 11. This CDR3 is CASSQDEAQGARKLFF. Here the CDR3 DNA reads TGCGCCAGCAGCCAAGACGAGGCTCAGGGGGCAAGGAAACTGTTTTTT.

This clonotype turned up a few times. This chain connects TRBV7-2 to TRBJ1-3; D gene uncertain. The length of the CDR3 is 12 residues. V was pared by 2 bases and J by 4 bases, with 3 bases between. The germline V gene encodes CDR1 SGHTA and CDR2 FQGNSA. The CDR3 region is CASSLPGNTIYF. CDR3 sequence (DNA): TGTGCCAGCAGCTTACCCGGAAACACCATATATTTT.

This rearrangement joins TRBV21-1 to TRBJ2-7. TRBV21-1 is shown as a pseudogene. The length of the CDR3 is 13 residues. The DNA of the CDR3 is TGTGCCAGCAGCAAACGACTGAGATACGAGCAGTACTTC. The encoded protein is CASSKRLRYEQYF.

The chain recombines TRBV29-1 with TRBJ1-1; 7 bases are shared with TRBD1. The CDR3 extends over 13 amino acids. Losses at the gene ends were 7 bases for V and 0 bases for J; bases not matched to a gene: 5. Germline loops: CDR1 SQVTM, CDR2 ANQGSEA. The CDR3 protein is CSALTGMNTEAFF. CDR3 DNA sequence: TGCAGCGCTCTGACAGGGATGAACACTGAAGCTTTCTTT.

CDR3 sequence: CASSLGTSQETQYF. The CDR3 region has the DNA TGCGCCAGCAGCTTGGGCACGTCGCAAGAGACCCAGTACTTC. This chain joins TRBV5-1 and TRBJ2-5; D uncertain. V was clipped by 0 bases and J by 2 bases, with 8 bases between them. The CDR3 is 14 amino acids. CDR1 and CDR2 from the germline V gene are SGHRS and YFSETQ.

This clonotype was seen a handful of times. This rearrangement joins TRBV11-2 to TRBJ2-1; 8 bases are shared with TRBD2. J gave up 0 bases and V 5 bases, and 15 bases lay outside the gene matches. CDR1 and CDR2 (germline): SGHAT, FQNNGV. This CDR3 comprises 19 residues. Here the CDR3 DNA reads TGTGCCAGCAGCCTCGAACCGGGACTAGGCTATAGCTCCTACAATGAGCAGTTCTTC. Translation gives CASSLEPGLGYSSYNEQFF.

The chain has TRBV7-6 and TRBJ2-3, with TRBD2 identical over 8 bases. The CDR3 covers 17 residues. The J segment lost 2 bases and the V segment lost 5 bases, leaving 12 bases of the junction unmatched. Germline V gene lookup returns CDR1 SGHVS and CDR2 FNYEAQ. The CDR3 DNA follows: TGTGCCAGCAGCCTGGGGAGCGGGGGCTCTATCACAGATACGCAGTATTTT. This gives the protein CASSLGSGGSITDTQYF.

This clonotype was recorded a few times. CDR3 residues: CATSWQDGQETQYF. CDR3 in DNA: TGTGCCACCAGCTGGCAGGACGGCCAAGAGACCCAGTACTTC. The V and J genes are TRBV15 and TRBJ2-5, with D unclear. The germline V and J ends were trimmed by 5 bases and 1 base, with 11 bases remaining between them. Germline V gives CDR1 LNHNV, CDR2 YYDKDF (reference sequence). The CDR3 is 14 residues long.

This clonotype was counted between two and nine times. Here the CDR3 reads CASSWRGGTDTQYF. For the CDR3, the DNA is TGTGCCAGCAGTTGGCGGGGGGGCACAGATACGCAGTATTTT. The J gene is TRBJ2-3, the V gene TRBV6-5; 8 positions match TRBD2. The CDR3 extends over 14 amino acids. The germline CDR1 and CDR2 sequences are MNHEY and SVGAGI. Germline trimming cut 4 bases from V and 1 base from J; bases unmatched to any gene: 1.

In its sample, this clonotype was seen once. The rearrangement uses TRBV12-3 or TRBV12-4 and TRBJ2-3; D is perhaps TRBD2 (7 bases). The CDR3 is 19 residues long. Trimming took 4 bases from V and 3 from J, leaving 26 bases between them. CDR3 nucleotides: TGTGCCAGCAGTTCTTTTCGGGGAGGGGTCGGGGGGACAACAGATACGCAGTATTTT. This codes for CASSSFRGGVGGTTDTQYF.

The chain links TRBV20-1 to TRBJ2-7, with D possibly matching TRBD2 (6 bases). This CDR3 spans 14 amino acids. V was trimmed by 5 bases and J by 2 bases, leaving 16 bases between them. The germline CDR1 and CDR2 sequences are DFQATT and SNEGSKA (reference sequence). As DNA, the CDR3 is TGCAGTGCTGGTCGGGACTTAACTGCCTACGAGCAGTACTTC. This encodes CSAGRDLTAYEQYF.

V and J are TRBV2 and TRBJ2-3; D not resolved. Germline V lookup: CDR1 SNHLY, CDR2 FYNNEI. Trimming took 6 bases from V and 5 from J, leaving 6 bases between them. The CDR3 is made up of 11 amino acids. The CDR3 sequence: CASRGIDTQYF. In nucleotides, the CDR3 is TGTGCCAGCAGGGGCATAGATACGCAGTATTTT.

The V and J genes are TRBV28 and TRBJ2-2; possibly TRBD2 for D (5 bases). CDR3 size: 14 residues. Looked up from germline, CDR1 is MDHEN and CDR2 is SYDVKM. Trimming shortened V by 7 bases and J by 9 bases, and 18 bases separated the two germline ends. The CDR3 nucleotides are TGTGCCAGCAACCCCCGGGCCAGCGGAAGGGAGCTGTTTTTT. It is translated as CASNPRASGRELFF.

This chain links TRBV20-1 with TRBJ2-3, with D tentatively TRBD2 (6 bases). Germline V CDR1 and CDR2: DFQATT, SNEGSKA (reference sequence). The CDR3 runs 20 residues. The V gene lost 1 base and the J gene lost 0 bases, with 26 bases spanning the gap. DNA of the CDR3: TGCAGTGCTAGAGTCCCCCTTAACGGGAGCGGTCTAACTAGCACAGATACGCAGTATTTT. Amino acid sequence: CSARVPLNGSGLTSTDTQYF.

This clonotype was observed once. The CDR3 DNA reads TGTGCCAGCAGCGTTCGGACAGGAAACGGCTACACCTTC. Protein sequence: CASSVRTGNGYTF. This chain joins TRBV9 and TRBJ1-2; 7 positions match TRBD1. V shed 2 bases and J 8 bases; nucleotides not matched to a gene: 6. Germline V lookup: CDR1 SGDLS, CDR2 YYNGEE. The CDR3 is 13 residues long.

The chain combines TRBV15 with TRBJ2-1; the match to TRBD1 covers 9 bases. Per germline, CDR1 LNHNV and CDR2 YYDKDF (reference sequence). J lost 6 bases, V lost 4 bases, and 16 bases had no gene match. This CDR3 is built from 18 residues. CDR3 protein: CATSMVGQGKPRGNEQFF. CDR3 sequence (DNA): TGTGCCACCAGCATGGTGGGACAGGGAAAACCTAGGGGCAATGAGCAGTTCTTC.

This clonotype counts as medium-sized (0.01 to 0.1%). The rearrangement uses TRBV6-2 or TRBV6-3 and TRBJ1-1; D unresolved. With 7 bases removed from V and 8 bases from J, the gap between germline ends came to 20 bases. Germline lookup yields CDR1 MNHEY and CDR2 SVGEGT. The CDR3 length is 14 residues. The CDR3 spells CASTFHLVGKEAFF. The CDR3, as DNA: TGTGCCAGCACTTTCCACCTAGTGGGCAAGGAAGCTTTCTTT.

CDR3 loop: CASSRPGTGASPLHF. In DNA form, the CDR3 reads TGTGCCAGCAGCCGTCCCGGGACAGGGGCTTCACCCCTCCACTTT. This chain joins TRBV27 and TRBJ1-6; 10 bases fit TRBD1. CDR1 and CDR2 from the germline V gene are MNHEY and SMNVEV (reference sequence). The CDR3 sequence is 15 residues long. V lost 6 bases and J lost 9; bases outside the gene matches: 8.

This chain joins TRBV5-6 and TRBJ1-5, with D perhaps matching TRBD1 (6 bases). In germline, CDR1 is SGHDT, CDR2 YYEEEE. CDR3 length equals 16 residues. The V end lost 6 bases, the J end lost 1 base, and 17 bases lay between the germline ends. CDR3 DNA sequence: TGTGCCAGCACTATTAACGGGGGCGCGAGCAATCAGCCCCAGCATTTT. Translation gives CASTINGGASNQPQHF.

The chain has TRBV7-2 and TRBJ2-1; D not resolved. The CDR3 has 11 amino acids. With 5 bases removed from V and 5 bases from J, the gap between germline ends came to 4 bases. From germline, CDR1 is SGHTA and CDR2 FQGNSA. CDR3 coding DNA: TGTGCCAGCAGCATAAACAATGAGCAGTTCTTC. Translation gives CASSINNEQFF.

The CDR3 here is CASSSGMAGNQPQHF. For the CDR3, the DNA is TGTGCCAGCAGTTCCGGCATGGCCGGCAATCAGCCCCAGCATTTT. The V call is TRBV28, the J call TRBJ1-5; D call uncertain. Trimming removed 4 bases at V and 2 bases at J, with 12 bases between. The CDR3 is 15 amino acids. Per the germline V gene, CDR1 is MDHEN and CDR2 is SYDVKM.

This clonotype was picked up a small number of times. The genes are TRBV6-1 and TRBJ2-2; D is possibly TRBD1 (6 bases). Germline V gene lookup returns CDR1 MNHNS and CDR2 SASEGT. This CDR3 comprises 15 residues. Trimming removed 8 bases from V and 5 bases from J, with 18 bases in between. CDR3 sequence: CASFYEDSATGELFF. CDR3 in DNA: TGTGCCAGCTTCTATGAGGACAGTGCGACCGGGGAGCTGTTTTTT.